This paragraph covers one T cell receptor beta chain sequence. This receptor's antigen is unknown. No base quality information exists; no much larger clone differs at one position. Other DNA variants within this sample encode the same CDR3. The treatment or condition label of this sample denotes: around 19 received Ad26.COV2.S at low or high dose, single or two shots; several received placebo; per-sample allocation not given. Repertoires of vaccine and placebo recipients were sequenced from samples collected on day 63 after the first injection. In Cohort 1b, about two dozen adults aged 18-55 years were enrolled at a single site in Boston, USA, between 29 July and 7 August 2020. As a vaccine, Ad26.COV2.S was a replication-incompetent adenovirus type 26 vector that expressed a prefusion-stabilized SARS-CoV-2 spike protein derived from the original Wuhan strain. This entry belongs to a study of Ad26.COV2.S vaccination and SARS-CoV-2 variants (dated by TCRdb to about 2021). About the study as a whole: Donors in the vaccine arm were drawn from COV1001, a multicentre, randomized, double-blind, placebo-controlled phase I-IIa trial testing Ad26.COV2.S in healthy adults. Trial participants were randomized into five groups of five, in which low-dose or high-dose Ad26.COV2.S was given once or twice, or placebo was given on both occasions. Ad26.COV2.S was given intramuscularly at 5x10^10 or 1x10^11 viral particles, as a single shot or as two shots 56 days apart. Investigators remained blinded to trial group allocation during experiments and outcome assessment. The specificity and breadth of SARS-CoV-2-reactive T cell receptors after Ad26.COV2.S vaccination were assessed by TCRbeta repertoire sequencing. The TCR-sequenced set comprised roughly 30 samples: 19 Ad26.COV2.S vaccine recipients, 5 placebo recipients and 8 SARS-CoV-2 convalescent individuals.

The immunoSEQ Assay was used to sequence TCRbeta CDR3 regions. After extraction, genomic DNA underwent amplification by bias-controlled multiplex PCR, followed by high-throughput sequencing. On the study's bioinformatics: To quantify the absolute abundance of each unique TCRbeta CDR3 region, sequences were collapsed and filtered. T cell fraction was estimated by normalizing TCRbeta template counts to usable DNA, with usable DNA measured through amplification of reference genes found in all nucleated cells. Repertoire TCRs were annotated as SARS-CoV-2-specific by exact matching of V gene, CDR3 amino acid sequence and J gene to a known reactive TCR set. The reference SARS-CoV-2 TCR set was derived from MIRA and filtered for enrichment in COVID-19-positive ImmuneCODE repertoires, a step that removed public or cross-reactive TCRs. Drawing on the MIRA antigens, annotated TCRs were analysed further at the level of specific ORF or position within ORF. Depth was the summed frequency of annotated unique rearrangements, while breadth was defined as annotated unique rearrangements over total unique productive rearrangements. TCR breadth was compared between groups using two-sided Wilcoxon rank-sum tests. Drawn from immuneACCESS, this table holds only the in-frame rearrangements with V and J called that TCRdb kept. Clones are partly lost; checked studies trace under half to an unresolved V gene and leave the rest unexplained. V and J calls plus clone size are reproduced from that table; the DNA served to infer D and trimming. In all, the sample holds 510,000 or so clones, and about 83% of those were seen once. The ten largest clones represent 9.5% to 15% of the sample.

What the work shows at the level of the full study, not this receptor alone: Ad26.COV2.S recipients had higher spike-specific TCR breadth than placebo recipients (P = 0.0014). Vaccine and placebo recipients had comparable non-spike TCR breadth, which fits with the vaccine containing only spike. After vaccination, spike-specific CD8+ and CD4+ T cell responses were reported to show substantial breadth. The study lacked the statistical power to compare responses across vaccine doses or regimens. According to the authors, total T cell responses may have been underestimated by the TCR breadth and depth analyses.

The germline V gene yields SGDLS for CDR1 and YYNGEE for CDR2. Inclusive of the bounding cysteine and phenylalanine, the CDR3 is 14 residues long. Only the CDR3 part of the read is kept: 42 bases, read in frame from the first base. The V end loses 0 bases and the J end loses 1 base, and a stretch of 7 bases separates them. This sequence uses TRBV9 and TRBJ1-1, with the identity of the D gene unclear. The specimen was peripheral blood, collected in a trial of Ad26.COV2.S vaccine versus placebo. This clonotype was obtained from a person aged 18-60 years who received the Ad26.COV2.S COVID-19 vaccine or a placebo. Here the CDR3 is given as CASSVGPGNTEAFF. DNA sequence: TGTGCCAGCAGCGTAGGACCGGGGAACACTGAAGCTTTCTTT.